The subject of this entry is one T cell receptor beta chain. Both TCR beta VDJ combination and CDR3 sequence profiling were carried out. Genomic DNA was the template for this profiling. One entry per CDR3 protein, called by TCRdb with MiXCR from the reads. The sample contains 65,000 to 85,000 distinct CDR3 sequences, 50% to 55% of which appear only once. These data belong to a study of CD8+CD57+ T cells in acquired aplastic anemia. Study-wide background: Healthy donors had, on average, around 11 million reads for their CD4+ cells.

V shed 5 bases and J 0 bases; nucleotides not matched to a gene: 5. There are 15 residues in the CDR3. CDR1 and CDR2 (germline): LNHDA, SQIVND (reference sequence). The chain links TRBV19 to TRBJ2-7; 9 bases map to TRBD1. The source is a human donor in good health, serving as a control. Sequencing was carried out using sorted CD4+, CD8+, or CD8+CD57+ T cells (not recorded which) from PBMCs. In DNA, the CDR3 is TGTGCCAGTAGTCTCTGGACAGGGGCCTCCTACGAGCAGTACTTC. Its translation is CASSLWTGASYEQYF.